The present T cell receptor (beta chain) was sequenced within a study of Ad26.COV2.S vaccination and SARS-CoV-2 variants. Study as a whole: It was the COV1001 Ad26.COV2.S trial arm that included the donor. Study results and caveats: Possibly, TCR breadth and depth analyses underestimated total T cell responses.

The method was immunoSEQ multiplex PCR; TCRdb's version includes in-frame clones alone and lacks a portion of them. Of more than 300,000 clones listed, 86% are singletons. Details on this clone: Its specificity is unknown.

Treatment reported: roughly 20 received Ad26.COV2.S at low or high dose, single or two shots; roughly 5 received placebo; per-sample allocation not given. Samples analyzed were those drawn on day 63 after the first vaccine or placebo injection. Vaccination employed an Ad26 vector expressing the Wuhan-strain SARS-CoV-2 spike. Trimming cost V 5 bases and J 0 bases, with 13 bases left between them. Germline values: CDR1 SGHTA, CDR2 FQGNSA. The CDR3 is made up of 16 amino acids. This chain links TRBV7-2 with TRBJ2-2; D is ambiguous. The source is a person between 18 and 59 years old who received the Ad26.COV2.S COVID-19 vaccine or a placebo. The source was peripheral blood, collected in a trial of Ad26.COV2.S vaccine versus placebo. This CDR3 reads CASSPLTAANTGELFF. The CDR3, as DNA: TGTGCCAGCAGCCCTCTGACGGCAGCGAACACCGGGGAGCTGTTTTTT.